This TCR beta chain comes out of a study of identical twins. From the 5' RACE reads, TCRdb called clonotypes with MiXCR, one entry per CDR3 protein. This table has approximately 600,000 distinct CDR3 sequences, 9.5% to 10% appearing once. Trimming shortened V by 2 bases and J by 2 bases, and 12 bases separated the two germline ends. The germline gives CDR1 KGHSH, CDR2 LQKENI. The length of the CDR3 is 15 residues. These records were also assigned to another study, of yellow fever vaccine responses in identical twins.

Sequencing was done on a sample of PBMCs. The chain joins TRBV18 to TRBJ2-5, with D hard to call. This sequence was found in a young woman in good health. The CDR3 DNA is TGTGCCAGCTCACCATTTCTCCAAGAGCAAGAGACCCAGTACTTC. This codes for CASSPFLQEQETQYF.